The 14 T cell receptor beta chains presented below share a single source sample, sequenced in a study of prognosis after radiotherapy for stage I lung cancer. Two-round multiplex PCR on genomic DNA was the method by which TCR beta CDR3 was amplified. Specific primers for each TRBV and TRBJ gene were what first-round PCR used. TCRdb independently ran MiXCR on the multiplex PCR reads; one entry per CDR3 protein. The profile shows some 34,000 distinct CDR3 sequences, less than 45% of them singletons. This specimen was PBMCs, taken before or after stereotactic body radiation therapy (not recorded which). The receptor set was obtained from a donor older than 45 with non-small cell lung cancer.

The chain is built from TRBV11-2 and TRBJ2-7; no clear D. Trimming took 1 base from V and 3 from J, leaving 10 bases between them. The CDR3 contains 14 residues. Looked up from germline, CDR1 is SGHAT and CDR2 is FQNNGV. Written as DNA, the CDR3 is TGTGCCAGCAGCTTAGCGCAGGTCCTCTACGAGCAGTACTTC. Translated: CASSLAQVLYEQYF.

By frequency in the sample, this clonotype is medium-sized (0.01 to 0.1%). CDR3 nucleotide sequence: TGCAGTGCTAGTAGTCCCGGGGAGGGATACTATGGCTACACCTTC. As protein: CSASSPGEGYYGYTF. The chain is built from TRBV20-1 and TRBJ1-2; D remains ambiguous. The CDR3 spans 15 residues. Germline V lookup: CDR1 DFQATT, CDR2 SNEGSKA (reference sequence). V was pared by 3 bases and J by 3 bases, with 17 bases between.

This clonotype appeared many times. This chain connects TRBV28 to TRBJ2-5, with 8 bases matching TRBD1. The J segment lost 5 bases and the V segment lost 6 bases, leaving 11 bases of the junction unmatched. The V gene's germline CDR1 is MDHEN and CDR2 SYDVKM. The CDR3 has 15 residues. This CDR3 reads CASSSSGGARETQYF. The CDR3 nucleotides read TGTGCCAGCAGCTCATCAGGGGGCGCACGGGAGACCCAGTACTTC.

This clonotype was picked up many times. V gene TRBV18 combines with J gene TRBJ2-3, with 9 bases aligning to TRBD2. Germline V gene lookup returns CDR1 KGHSH and CDR2 LQKENI. This CDR3 region has 15 residues. The ends lost 3 bases at V and 4 bases at J; junction bases unmatched: 5. The CDR3 here is CASSPSGGLSDTQYF. The CDR3 nucleotides are TGTGCCAGCTCACCTAGCGGGGGATTGTCAGATACGCAGTATTTT.

This clonotype showed up many times. This CDR3 reads CASSLGGQTNEKLFF. The CDR3, as DNA: TGCGCCAGCAGCTTAGGAGGACAGACTAATGAAAAACTGTTTTTT. The chain combines TRBV5-1 with TRBJ1-4; D is possibly TRBD1 (6 bases). This CDR3 region has 15 residues. V was shortened by 2 bases and J by 2 bases, with 10 bases between the two germline ends. Germline CDR1 and CDR2: SGHRS and YFSETQ.

This clonotype was detected many times. The chain joins TRBV5-1 to TRBJ1-1, with a weak D call TRBD1 (5 bases). Looked up from germline, CDR1 is SGHRS and CDR2 is YFSETQ. Between the trimmed V and J ends, which lost 1 base and 1 base, there was a span of 14 bases. There are 16 residues in the CDR3. Written as DNA, the CDR3 is TGCGCCAGCAGCTTGAGAACGGGAACAGGGAACACTGAAGCTTTCTTT. It yields the protein CASSLRTGTGNTEAFF.

The chain has TRBV3-1 and TRBJ2-3, with 14 bases that match TRBD2. CDR1 LGHDT and CDR2 YNNKEL come from the germline V gene (reference sequence). Losses at the gene ends were 5 bases for V and 6 bases for J; bases not matched to a gene: 4. The CDR3 runs 15 residues. DNA of the CDR3: TGTGCCAGCAGCAGACTAGCGGGAGGGCCGGATACGCAGTATTTT. Amino acids: CASSRLAGGPDTQYF.

About this clonotype itself: This could be a read error, since a much larger clone is one nucleotide away. V is TRBV28 and J is TRBJ1-1; TRBD1 matches 7 bases. Germline CDR1 is MDHEN and CDR2 is SYDVKM. The CDR3 loop spans 17 amino acids. The CDR3 protein is CARSFSPPGQWNTEAFF. CDR3 nucleotide sequence: TGTGCCAGAAGTTTTTCACCTCCGGGACAGTGGAACACTGAAGCTTTCTTT.

This clonotype was detected ten times or more. The rearrangement uses TRBV2 and TRBJ2-3; D tentatively fits TRBD1 or TRBD2 (5 bases each). Germline V CDR1 and CDR2: SNHLY, FYNNEI. This CDR3 is 14 amino acids long. With 9 bases removed from V and 5 bases from J, the gap between germline ends came to 18 bases. CDR3 loop: CARRGVDPQDTQYF. Here the CDR3 DNA reads TGTGCCAGGAGGGGTGTTGACCCCCAAGATACGCAGTATTTT.

As regards this clonotype: Since a much larger clone is just one base distant, this may be a read error. V and J are TRBV6-2 or TRBV6-3 and TRBJ2-2, with TRBD1 matching 7 bases. CDR3 length: 14 amino acids. Germline values: CDR1 MNHEY, CDR2 SVGEGT. As DNA, the CDR3 is TGTGCCGGCAGCTCGGGACAGCACACCGGGGAGCTGTTTTTT. Encoded protein: CAGSSGQHTGELFF.

As for this clonotype: This may stem from a read error, because a much larger clone lies one nucleotide away. The genes are TRBV6-2 or TRBV6-3 and TRBJ2-5, with 9 bases fitting TRBD2. Per germline, CDR1 MNHEY and CDR2 SVGEGT. This CDR3 is built from 14 residues. The CDR3 DNA follows: TGTTCCACCGAGGCGGGGGGGGGATCCGAGACCCAGTACTTC. It codes for CSTEAGGGSETQYF.

The V call is TRBV7-2, the J call TRBJ2-7, with 7 bases lining up with TRBD2. CDR1 and CDR2 (germline): SGHTA, FQGNSA. The CDR3 is 14 amino acids. V dropped 3 bases and J dropped 0; count of bases not matched to a gene: 2. DNA for the CDR3: TGTGCCAGCAGCTTTGGCGGGAGCTCCTACGAGCAGTACTTC. This sequence encodes CASSFGGSSYEQYF.

The table lists this clonotype with many counts. J is TRBJ2-3 and V is TRBV19; 7 nucleotides align to TRBD2. The CDR3 covers 16 residues. Germline V lookup: CDR1 LNHDA, CDR2 SQIVND (reference sequence). The J segment lost 2 bases and the V segment lost 1 base, leaving 6 bases of the junction unmatched. The CDR3 reads CASSIGPSGYTDTQYF. Written as DNA, the CDR3 is TGTGCCAGTAGTATAGGGCCTAGCGGATACACAGATACGCAGTATTTT.

The sample holds many counts of this clonotype. This chain joins TRBV5-4 and TRBJ1-6; weak D call: TRBD1 (6 bases). The CDR3 runs 14 residues. The V and J ends lost 4 bases and 6 bases respectively, with 11 bases between them. Germline lookup yields CDR1 SGHNT and CDR2 YYREEE (reference sequence). CDR3 region: CASSPWTANSPLHF. The CDR3, as DNA: TGTGCCAGCAGCCCATGGACAGCTAATTCACCCCTCCACTTT.